These 13 T cell receptor beta chains were all obtained from the same sample, sequenced in a study of blood T cells in healthy people across ages. Together with a sample-barcoded 5' primer, a J-beta primer mix was included in a second PCR lasting 7 to 11 cycles. Each CDR3 protein gets one entry after TCRdb re-called the 5' RACE reads with MiXCR. The sample carries 650,000 to 1,000,000 distinct CDR3 sequences, 35% to 60% recorded once. Sequences were obtained from blood. The receptor set was obtained from a man at least 80 years old in good health.

This clonotype occurred once. The chain is built from TRBV25-1 and TRBJ1-2; 9 bases agree with TRBD1. Looked up from germline, CDR1 is MGHDK and CDR2 is SYGVNS. The V segment lost 7 bases and the J segment 5 bases; nucleotides outside the gene matches: 11. The CDR3 consists of 15 residues. The CDR3 DNA follows: TGTGCCAGCAAACCCCGGGACAGGGCTACTTATGGCTACACCTTC. This encodes CASKPRDRATYGYTF.

This clonotype was counted a single time. This chain connects TRBV2 to TRBJ2-3; D is uncertain. Germline V gene lookup returns CDR1 SNHLY and CDR2 FYNNEI. This CDR3 has 12 amino acids. V was shortened by 3 bases and J by 8 bases, with 9 bases between the two germline ends. The DNA for the CDR3 is TGTGCCAGCAGTGAGGGAATGGGTACGCAGTATTTT. Its translation is CASSEGMGTQYF.

The rearrangement joins TRBV12-3 or TRBV12-4 to TRBJ2-1; D perhaps matches TRBD2 (6 bases). The CDR3 extends over 14 amino acids. The germline V and J ends were trimmed by 5 bases and 10 bases, with 18 bases remaining between them. The CDR3 DNA sequence: TGTGCCAGCAGTCAATTCGGGAGTGTAGAGGAGCAGTTCTTC. Its translation is CASSQFGSVEEQFF.

V and J are TRBV27 and TRBJ2-1; D may be TRBD2 (6 bases). The J call is doubtful: the DNA matches TRBJ2-7 better. Germline V gene lookup returns CDR1 MNHEY and CDR2 SMNVEV (reference sequence). The CDR3 is 17 residues long. The CDR3 reads CASSLSMLAVKYNEQYF. The CDR3 nucleotides are TGTGCCAGCAGTTTATCTATGTTAGCGGTGAAATACAATGAGCAGTACTTC.

The gene calls are TRBV29-1 and TRBJ2-7, with TRBD1 matching over 10 bases. Germline V CDR1 and CDR2: SQVTM, ANQGSEA. V shed 7 bases and J 6 bases; nucleotides not matched to a gene: 6. The CDR3 is 12 residues long. Here the CDR3 reads CSGRDRGFEQYF. DNA for the CDR3: TGCAGCGGCCGGGACAGGGGATTCGAGCAGTACTTC.

The J gene is TRBJ1-4, the V gene TRBV14; no clear D. The CDR3 runs to 13 residues. The germline CDR1 and CDR2 sequences are SGHDN and FVKESK. V dropped 1 base and J dropped 6 bases, with 6 bases sitting between them. CDR3 in amino acids: CASSQVHDEKLFF. The CDR3 DNA sequence: TGTGCCAGCAGCCAAGTCCACGATGAAAAACTGTTTTTT.

V gene TRBV5-1 combines with J gene TRBJ2-7; D is perhaps TRBD1 or TRBD2 (5 bases each). The CDR3 extends over 14 amino acids. The germline V and J ends were trimmed by 4 bases and 7 bases, with 18 bases remaining between them. The germline gives CDR1 SGHRS, CDR2 YFSETQ. In DNA form, the CDR3 reads TGCGCCAGCAGCCTCACGGGTTTGGGGGATGAGCAGTACTTC. As protein: CASSLTGLGDEQYF.

With respect to this clonotype: One end of the junction fails to match germline, which may point to a read error. The J gene is TRBJ2-3, the V gene TRBV12-3 or TRBV12-4; 10 bases agree with TRBD2. The CDR3 consists of 15 residues. The CDR3 protein is CASRTSGIRADTQYF. CDR3 nucleotide sequence: TGTGCCAGCAGAACTAGCGGGATTAGAGCAGATACGCAATATTTT.

The rearrangement uses TRBV7-2 and TRBJ1-5; D uncertain. V lost 1 base and J lost 6, with 7 bases in between. The CDR3 covers 13 residues. CDR1 is SGHTA and CDR2 is FQGNSA in the germline V gene. CDR3 in amino acids: CASSLGGVQPQHF. The DNA of the CDR3 is TGTGCCAGCAGCTTAGGTGGGGTTCAGCCCCAGCATTTT.

This clonotype was detected many times. This chain joins TRBV12-3 or TRBV12-4 and TRBJ2-1; D is perhaps TRBD2 (6 bases). V lost 8 bases and J lost 4, with 15 bases in between. The CDR3 totals 14 residues. The CDR3 region has the DNA TGTGCCAGCCGTGCCGGGACTGGTTACAATGAGCAGTTCTTC. It encodes CASRAGTGYNEQFF.

The V gene is TRBV11-3, the J gene TRBJ2-5, with D unresolved. CDR3 length equals 12 residues. The V gene lost 6 bases and the J gene lost 2 bases, with 7 bases spanning the gap. Germline V gives CDR1 SGHNT, CDR2 YENEEA. The chain's CDR3 is CASSSSQETQYF. For the CDR3, the DNA is TGTGCCAGCAGTTCCTCGCAAGAGACCCAGTACTTC.

The CDR3 DNA sequence: TGCGCCAGCACCTCGGACCTAGCGGAGTCGGGAGAGCAGTACTTC. Translated: CASTSDLAESGEQYF. The rearrangement links TRBV5-1 to TRBJ2-7; 7 bases are shared with TRBD2. The V segment lost 6 bases and the J segment 7 bases; nucleotides outside the gene matches: 16. The CDR3 is 15 amino acids. Germline lookup yields CDR1 SGHRS and CDR2 YFSETQ.

This clonotype came up many times. A read error may explain this, as a much larger clone is one base away. The genes are TRBV10-3 and TRBJ2-1; 9 positions match TRBD2. The J call may be in error: the DNA end matches TRBJ2-7 better. The CDR3 runs 16 residues. Germline CDR1 is ENHRY and CDR2 is SYGVKD. The CDR3, as DNA: TGTGCCATCAGTGGGGATAGCGGGAGCTCCTACAATGAGCAGTACTTC. It yields the protein CAISGDSGSSYNEQYF.